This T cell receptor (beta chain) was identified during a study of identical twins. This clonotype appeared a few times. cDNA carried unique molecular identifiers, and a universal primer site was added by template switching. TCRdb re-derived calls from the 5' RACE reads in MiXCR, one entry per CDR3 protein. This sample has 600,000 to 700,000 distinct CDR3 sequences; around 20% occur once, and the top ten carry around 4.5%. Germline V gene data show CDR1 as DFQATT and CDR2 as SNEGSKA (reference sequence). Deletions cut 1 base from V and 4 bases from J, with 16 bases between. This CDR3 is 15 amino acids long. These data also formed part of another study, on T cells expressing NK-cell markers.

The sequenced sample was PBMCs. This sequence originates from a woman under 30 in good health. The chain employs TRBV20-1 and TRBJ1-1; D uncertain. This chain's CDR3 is CSARGSAGLFTEAFF. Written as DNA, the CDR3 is TGCAGTGCTAGAGGGTCGGCAGGCCTTTTCACTGAAGCTTTCTTT.